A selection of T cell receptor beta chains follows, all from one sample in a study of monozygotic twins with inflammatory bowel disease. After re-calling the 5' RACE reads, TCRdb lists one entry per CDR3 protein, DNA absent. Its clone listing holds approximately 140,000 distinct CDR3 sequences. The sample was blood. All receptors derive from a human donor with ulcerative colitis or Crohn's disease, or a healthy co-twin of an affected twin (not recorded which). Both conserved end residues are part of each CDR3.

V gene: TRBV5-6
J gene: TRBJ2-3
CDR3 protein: CASSLAGVGTDTQYF

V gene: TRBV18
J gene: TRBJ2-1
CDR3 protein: CASSPPSRGRLFGQFF

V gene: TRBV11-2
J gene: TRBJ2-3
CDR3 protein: CASSLVLGSTDTQYF

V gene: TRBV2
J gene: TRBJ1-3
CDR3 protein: CASSEETAGNTICF

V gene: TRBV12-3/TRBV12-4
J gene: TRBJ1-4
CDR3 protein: CASSLQGRIFGKLFF

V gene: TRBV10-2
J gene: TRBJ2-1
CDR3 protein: CASSAESGGAVYNEQFF

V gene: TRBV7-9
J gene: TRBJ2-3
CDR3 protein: CASSLGLLTDTQYF

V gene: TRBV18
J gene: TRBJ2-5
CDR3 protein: CASSLSDRPWGQETQYF

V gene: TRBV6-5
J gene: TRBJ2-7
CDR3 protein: CASSYSAGTGGYEQYF

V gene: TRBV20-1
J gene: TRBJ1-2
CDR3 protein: CSASGQGPKYGYTF

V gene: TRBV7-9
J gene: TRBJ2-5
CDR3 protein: CASSRPSETQYF

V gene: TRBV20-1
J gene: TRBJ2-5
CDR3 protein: CSASVAGAGETQYF

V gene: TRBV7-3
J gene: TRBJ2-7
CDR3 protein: CASSYARTWRAYEQYF

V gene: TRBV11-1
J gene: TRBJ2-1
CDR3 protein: CASSTPSRTVNNEQFF

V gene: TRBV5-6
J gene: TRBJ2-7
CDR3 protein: CASSSTVVSYEQYF

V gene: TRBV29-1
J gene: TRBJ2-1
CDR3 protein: CSGITSSYNEQFF

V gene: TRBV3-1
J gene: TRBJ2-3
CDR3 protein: CASSHGGDTQYF

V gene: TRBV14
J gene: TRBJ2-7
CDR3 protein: CASSQATGSYEQYF

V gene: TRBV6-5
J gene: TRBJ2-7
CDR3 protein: CASSSTDRVAYEQYF

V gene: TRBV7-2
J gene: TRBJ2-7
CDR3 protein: CASSSTGHSYEQYF

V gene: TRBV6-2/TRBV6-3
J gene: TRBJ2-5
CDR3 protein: CASSHPRGRGSETQYF

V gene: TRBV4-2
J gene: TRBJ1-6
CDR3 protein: CASSQDRVYSPLHF

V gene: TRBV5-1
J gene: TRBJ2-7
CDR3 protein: CASSLGQSGTGKKQYF

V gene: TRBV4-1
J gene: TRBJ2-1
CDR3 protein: CASSQDRQLTTYNEQFF

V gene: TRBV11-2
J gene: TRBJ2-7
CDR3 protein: CASSPAAAVSSRGYEQYF

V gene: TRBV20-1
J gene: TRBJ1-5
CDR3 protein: CSAKKGGAGQPQHF

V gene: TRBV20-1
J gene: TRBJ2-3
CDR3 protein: CSASLAGGTDTQYF

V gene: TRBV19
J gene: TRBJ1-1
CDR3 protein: CASRGTALAEAFF

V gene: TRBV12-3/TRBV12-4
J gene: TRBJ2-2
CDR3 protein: CASSGQANTGELFF

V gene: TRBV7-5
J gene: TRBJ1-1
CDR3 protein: CMSVFFVMNTEAFF

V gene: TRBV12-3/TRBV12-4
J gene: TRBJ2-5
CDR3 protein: CASSLVLGERVAETQYF

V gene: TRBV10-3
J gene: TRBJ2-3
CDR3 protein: CAISDGVGTDTQYF

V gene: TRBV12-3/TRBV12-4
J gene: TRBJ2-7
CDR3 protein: CASSERGGVYEQYF

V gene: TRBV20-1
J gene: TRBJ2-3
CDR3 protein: CSAERTDTQYF

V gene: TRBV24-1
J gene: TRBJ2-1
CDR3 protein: CATSDSGTPLSYNEQFF

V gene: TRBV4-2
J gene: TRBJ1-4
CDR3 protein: CASSQEGPGGYEKLFF

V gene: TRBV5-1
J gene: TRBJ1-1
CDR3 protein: CASSLTGGMRTNTEAFF

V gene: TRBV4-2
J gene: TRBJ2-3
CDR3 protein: CASSQETSGGVSTDTQYF

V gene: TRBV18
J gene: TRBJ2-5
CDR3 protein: CASSRGTGRETQYF

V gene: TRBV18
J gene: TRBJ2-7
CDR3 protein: CASSRTGQSATYEQYF